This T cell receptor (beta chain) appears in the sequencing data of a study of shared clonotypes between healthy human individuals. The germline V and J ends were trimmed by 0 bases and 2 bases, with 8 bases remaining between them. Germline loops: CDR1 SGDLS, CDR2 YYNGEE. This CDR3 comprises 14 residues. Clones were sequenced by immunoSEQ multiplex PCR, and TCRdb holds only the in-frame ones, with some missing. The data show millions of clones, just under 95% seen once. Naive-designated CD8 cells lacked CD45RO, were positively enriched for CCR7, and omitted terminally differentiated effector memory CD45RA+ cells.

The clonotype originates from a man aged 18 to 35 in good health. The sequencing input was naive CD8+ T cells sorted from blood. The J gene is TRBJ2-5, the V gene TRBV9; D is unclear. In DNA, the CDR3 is TGTGCCAGCAGCGTAGACAATTCACAAGAGACCCAGTACTTC. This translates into CASSVDNSQETQYF.